This is a list of T cell receptor beta chains from one sample in a study of T cells in Graves' hyperthyroidism and ophthalmopathy. In TCRdb, the multiplex PCR reads were re-called with MiXCR into one record per CDR3 protein. Of nearly 600,000 distinct CDR3 sequences in the sample, roughly 14% were seen once. Material for sequencing was blood. The receptors come from a woman in her twenties or thirties with Graves' hyperthyroidism that later progressed to Graves' ophthalmopathy. The CDR3 runs from the conserved cysteine through the conserved F or W. Fields, in order: D gene, J gene, V gene, clone size, CDR3 protein, CDR3 DNA. The D gene is left open where the match is weak. Where a row states a size, it is once, few, many or the class of an expanded clone; other rows omit it.

d_gene: .; j_gene: TRBJ1-2; v_gene: TRBV28; abundance: .; CDR3aa: CATPAGVGYTF; CDR3nt: TGTGCCACCCCGGCGGGCGTTGGCTACACCTTC
d_gene: TRBD1; j_gene: TRBJ1-6; v_gene: TRBV18; abundance: .; CDR3aa: CASSTRTGFLSPLHF; CDR3nt: TGTGCCAGCTCAACCAGGACAGGGTTTCTTTCACCCCTCCACTTT
d_gene: TRBD1; j_gene: TRBJ1-2; v_gene: TRBV6-5; abundance: .; CDR3aa: CASSTWRQGSYGYTF; CDR3nt: TGTGCCAGCAGCACCTGGAGACAGGGGTCCTATGGCTACACCTTC
d_gene: .; j_gene: TRBJ2-5; v_gene: TRBV5-1; abundance: .; CDR3aa: CASSPRSGVQETQYF; CDR3nt: TGCGCCAGCAGCCCTAGGTCCGGGGTCCAAGAGACCCAGTACTTC
d_gene: .; j_gene: TRBJ1-3; v_gene: TRBV9; abundance: .; CDR3aa: CASSDPADPGNTIYF; CDR3nt: TGTGCCAGCAGCGACCCGGCAGACCCTGGAAACACCATATATTTT
d_gene: .; j_gene: TRBJ2-7; v_gene: TRBV11-3; abundance: many; CDR3aa: CASSLEVGWEYEQYF; CDR3nt: TGTGCCAGCAGCTTAGAAGTGGGTTGGGAGTACGAGCAGTACTTC
d_gene: TRBD1; j_gene: TRBJ1-2; v_gene: TRBV13; abundance: many; CDR3aa: CASSPSDRGHDSHGYTF; CDR3nt: TGTGCCAGCAGCCCTTCGGACAGGGGGCATGATAGCCATGGCTACACCTTC
d_gene: .; j_gene: TRBJ2-1; v_gene: TRBV20-1; abundance: few; CDR3aa: CSPRGDSSNEQFF; CDR3nt: TGCAGTCCCCGAGGGGATAGCAGCAATGAGCAGTTCTTC
d_gene: TRBD1; j_gene: TRBJ1-2; v_gene: TRBV27; abundance: many; CDR3aa: CASSEQGSVYGYTF; CDR3nt: TGTGCCAGCAGCGAACAGGGGTCGGTCTATGGCTACACCTTC
d_gene: .; j_gene: TRBJ2-1; v_gene: TRBV2; abundance: many; CDR3aa: CASGGQWGNNEQFF; CDR3nt: TGTGCCAGCGGGGGACAATGGGGAAACAATGAGCAGTTCTTC
d_gene: .; j_gene: TRBJ2-6; v_gene: TRBV6-1; abundance: .; CDR3aa: CASSAGSSGANVLTF; CDR3nt: TGTGCCAGCAGTGCAGGGAGCTCTGGGGCCAACGTCCTGACTTTC
d_gene: .; j_gene: TRBJ1-2; v_gene: TRBV3-1; abundance: .; CDR3aa: CASSQTDMDYGYTF; CDR3nt: TGTGCCAGCAGCCAAACGGATATGGACTATGGCTACACCTTC
d_gene: .; j_gene: TRBJ1-6; v_gene: TRBV29-1; abundance: many; CDR3aa: CSVETGQGSPLHF; CDR3nt: TGCAGCGTTGAAACAGGGCAGGGTTCACCCCTCCACTTT
d_gene: .; j_gene: TRBJ2-1; v_gene: TRBV19; abundance: few; CDR3aa: CASSHGVQGLGSYNEQFF; CDR3nt: TGTGCCAGTAGTCACGGCGTACAGGGTCTTGGGTCCTACAATGAGCAGTTCTTC
d_gene: .; j_gene: TRBJ2-1; v_gene: TRBV6-2/TRBV6-3; abundance: many; CDR3aa: CASSYVRPNEQFF; CDR3nt: TGTGCCAGCAGTTACGTTCGGCCTAATGAGCAGTTCTTC
d_gene: .; j_gene: TRBJ2-1; v_gene: TRBV11-2; abundance: few; CDR3aa: CASSLVGTPPNNEQFF; CDR3nt: TGTGCCAGCAGCTTAGTCGGGACACCCCCTAACAATGAGCAGTTCTTC
d_gene: .; j_gene: TRBJ2-3; v_gene: TRBV4-3; abundance: .; CDR3aa: CASSQDRSPGDTQYF; CDR3nt: TGCGCCAGCAGCCAAGATAGGTCCCCCGGGGATACGCAGTATTTT
d_gene: .; j_gene: TRBJ2-7; v_gene: TRBV11-3; abundance: many; CDR3aa: CASSSTFRTTGSYEQYF; CDR3nt: TGTGCCAGCAGCTCGACATTCCGGACAACAGGGTCCTACGAGCAGTACTTC
d_gene: .; j_gene: TRBJ1-4; v_gene: TRBV6-2/TRBV6-3; abundance: .; CDR3aa: CASSYRGGLNGKLFF; CDR3nt: TGTGCCAGCAGTTACCGGGGAGGACTAAATGGAAAACTGTTTTTT
d_gene: .; j_gene: TRBJ1-3; v_gene: TRBV30; abundance: .; CDR3aa: CAWETGTISSGNTIYF; CDR3nt: TGTGCCTGGGAAACCGGGACGATATCCTCTGGAAACACCATATATTTT
d_gene: .; j_gene: TRBJ2-7; v_gene: TRBV2; abundance: many; CDR3aa: CASSLRDPTYEQYF; CDR3nt: TGTGCCAGCAGTCTCCGGGACCCGACCTACGAGCAGTACTTC
d_gene: TRBD2; j_gene: TRBJ2-2; v_gene: TRBV29-1; abundance: many; CDR3aa: CSVAGLATGELFF; CDR3nt: TGCAGCGTGGCGGGACTAGCCACCGGGGAGCTGTTTTTT
d_gene: TRBD1; j_gene: TRBJ2-2; v_gene: TRBV5-1; abundance: .; CDR3aa: CASSRDRVRTGELFF; CDR3nt: TGCGCCAGCAGTAGGGACAGGGTACGCACCGGGGAGCTGTTTTTT
d_gene: .; j_gene: TRBJ2-2; v_gene: TRBV15; abundance: many; CDR3aa: CATSRDRVDLTGELFF; CDR3nt: TGTGCCACCAGCAGAGACCGAGTCGACCTGACCGGGGAGCTGTTTTTT
d_gene: .; j_gene: TRBJ2-3; v_gene: TRBV20-1; abundance: many; CDR3aa: CSASGEGANTDTQYF; CDR3nt: TGCAGTGCTTCTGGGGAGGGGGCTAACACAGATACGCAGTATTTT
d_gene: TRBD2; j_gene: TRBJ2-1; v_gene: TRBV24-1; abundance: many; CDR3aa: CATSDSGLAVKAYTNEQFF; CDR3nt: TGTGCCACCAGTGATTCTGGACTAGCGGTCAAAGCCTATACAAATGAGCAGTTCTTC
d_gene: .; j_gene: TRBJ2-7; v_gene: TRBV6-5; abundance: few; CDR3aa: CASSYSALSGRRSYEQYF; CDR3nt: TGTGCCAGCAGTTACTCGGCCCTCTCGGGACGGAGGTCCTACGAGCAGTACTTC
d_gene: TRBD1; j_gene: TRBJ1-5; v_gene: TRBV20-1; abundance: many; CDR3aa: CSARDRGRGGEPQHF; CDR3nt: TGCAGTGCAAGGGACAGGGGGCGCGGCGGGGAGCCCCAGCATTTT
d_gene: .; j_gene: TRBJ2-2; v_gene: TRBV10-3; abundance: many; CDR3aa: CAISDSNTGELFF; CDR3nt: TGTGCCATCAGTGACAGCAACACCGGGGAGCTGTTTTTT
d_gene: .; j_gene: TRBJ2-2; v_gene: TRBV6-1; abundance: many; CDR3aa: CASTQQWRPPGELFF; CDR3nt: TGTGCCAGCACTCAGCAGTGGCGGCCTCCCGGGGAGCTGTTTTTT
d_gene: TRBD1; j_gene: TRBJ1-6; v_gene: TRBV28; abundance: few; CDR3aa: CASQKTGVSPLHF; CDR3nt: TGTGCCAGCCAAAAAACAGGGGTTTCACCCCTCCACTTT
d_gene: .; j_gene: TRBJ2-7; v_gene: TRBV7-8; abundance: many; CDR3aa: CASSFKYEQYF; CDR3nt: TGTGCCAGCAGCTTTAAATACGAGCAGTACTTC
d_gene: TRBD2; j_gene: TRBJ2-7; v_gene: TRBV5-1; abundance: many; CDR3aa: CASSLLAEPYYEQYF; CDR3nt: TGCGCCAGCAGCTTACTAGCGGAGCCGTACTACGAGCAGTACTTC
d_gene: .; j_gene: TRBJ2-5; v_gene: TRBV20-1; abundance: once; CDR3aa: CSAQIGGQETQYF; CDR3nt: TGCAGTGCTCAGATCGGCGGCCAAGAGACCCAGTACTTC
d_gene: .; j_gene: TRBJ1-2; v_gene: TRBV28; abundance: many; CDR3aa: CASKDPVHSGYTF; CDR3nt: TGTGCCAGCAAAGACCCCGTACACTCTGGCTACACCTTC
d_gene: TRBD2; j_gene: TRBJ2-7; v_gene: TRBV6-1; abundance: few; CDR3aa: CATVGLAGDPPFYEQYF; CDR3nt: TGTGCCACCGTGGGACTAGCGGGAGACCCACCCTTCTACGAGCAGTACTTC
d_gene: TRBD2; j_gene: TRBJ2-1; v_gene: TRBV6-1; abundance: many; CDR3aa: CASSKEAGAGNEQFF; CDR3nt: TGTGCCAGCAGTAAGGAGGCGGGAGCGGGCAACGAGCAGTTCTTC
d_gene: TRBD2; j_gene: TRBJ2-7; v_gene: TRBV20-1; abundance: .; CDR3aa: CSARELASSYEQYF; CDR3nt: TGCAGTGCTAGAGAACTAGCGAGCTCCTACGAGCAGTACTTC
d_gene: .; j_gene: TRBJ2-5; v_gene: TRBV9; abundance: .; CDR3aa: CASSYRDPSETQYF; CDR3nt: TGTGCCAGCAGCTACCGGGACCCCTCTGAGACCCAGTACTTC
d_gene: .; j_gene: TRBJ1-5; v_gene: TRBV12-3/TRBV12-4; abundance: many; CDR3aa: CASSRQGKGNQPQHF; CDR3nt: TGTGCCAGCAGTCGTCAGGGGAAGGGCAATCAGCCCCAGCATTTT
d_gene: .; j_gene: TRBJ2-3; v_gene: TRBV10-3; abundance: many; CDR3aa: CAISNPSGSTDTQYF; CDR3nt: TGTGCCATCAGCAACCCGAGCGGGAGCACAGATACGCAGTATTTT
d_gene: .; j_gene: TRBJ1-4; v_gene: TRBV25-1; abundance: .; CDR3aa: CASSEGMGGADEKLFF; CDR3nt: TGTGCCAGCAGTGAAGGTATGGGGGGCGCGGATGAAAAACTGTTTTTT
d_gene: .; j_gene: TRBJ2-5; v_gene: TRBV4-1; abundance: few; CDR3aa: CASSQVGGALAQYF; CDR3nt: TGCGCCAGCAGCCAAGTAGGAGGGGCCTTGGCCCAGTACTTC
d_gene: .; j_gene: TRBJ1-2; v_gene: TRBV15; abundance: many; CDR3aa: CATSRDPEANYGYTF; CDR3nt: TGTGCCACCAGCAGAGACCCGGAGGCGAACTATGGCTACACCTTC
d_gene: TRBD1; j_gene: TRBJ1-1; v_gene: TRBV28; abundance: many; CDR3aa: CASSLWGGTVNTEAFF; CDR3nt: TGTGCCAGCAGTTTATGGGGTGGGACAGTGAACACTGAAGCTTTCTTT